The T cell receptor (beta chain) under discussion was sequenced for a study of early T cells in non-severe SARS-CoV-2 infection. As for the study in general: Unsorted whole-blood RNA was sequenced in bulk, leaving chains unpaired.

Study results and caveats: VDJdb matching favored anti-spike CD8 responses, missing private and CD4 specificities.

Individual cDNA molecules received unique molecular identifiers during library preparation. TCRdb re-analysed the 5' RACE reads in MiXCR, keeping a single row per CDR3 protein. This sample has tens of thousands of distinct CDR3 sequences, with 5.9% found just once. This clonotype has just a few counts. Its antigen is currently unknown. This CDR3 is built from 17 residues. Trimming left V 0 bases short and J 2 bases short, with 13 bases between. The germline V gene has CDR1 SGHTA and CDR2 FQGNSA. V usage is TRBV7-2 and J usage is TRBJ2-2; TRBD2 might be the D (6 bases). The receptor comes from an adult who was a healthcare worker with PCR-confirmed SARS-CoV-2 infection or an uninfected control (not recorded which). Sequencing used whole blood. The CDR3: CASSLASGLPNTGELFF. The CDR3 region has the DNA TGTGCCAGCAGCTTAGCGTCCGGACTACCCAACACCGGGGAGCTGTTTTTT.